Listed here is a single T cell receptor beta chain. Its target is not known. Sequenced by immunoSEQ multiplex PCR; TCRdb stores in-frame clones only, minus some. The profile shows 86,000 or so clones, about 92% of them singletons. The data are from a study of T cell responses to AZD1222 COVID-19 vaccine. Study context: The study pooled second doses at about 4 or about 12 weeks. Study outcomes and limitations: The repertoires were collected only after the peak T cell response. Two AZD1222 administrations were followed by greater Spike-specific TCR breadth and depth.

Trimming cost V 1 base and J 4 bases, with 11 bases left between them. The V gene's germline CDR1 is LNHDA and CDR2 SQIVND (reference sequence). The length of the CDR3 is 15 residues. Specimen: peripheral blood, collected on day 0 of AZD1222 vaccination. The gene calls are TRBV19 and TRBJ1-3; TRBD1 is a possible D gene (6 bases). The clonotype comes from an adult in good health. The CDR3, as DNA: TGTGCCAGTAGTATAGCCACAGGGCCCGGAAACACCATATATTTT. Translation gives CASSIATGPGNTIYF. The variable domain in full, completed from reference TRBV19 and TRBJ1-3, reads DGGITQSPKYLFRKEGQNVTLSCEQNLNHDAMYWYRQDPGQGLRLIYYSQIVNDFQKGDIAEGYSVSREKKESFPLTVTSAQKNPTAFYLCASSIATGPGNTIYFGEGSWLTVV.